A single sample is the source of the 21 T cell receptor beta chains below, sequenced in a study of blood T cell repertoires in COVID-19. The assay was immunoSEQ multiplex PCR, and TCRdb's table has in-frame clones only and misses some. The sample has around 250,000 clones; approximately 90% are singletons. Sequencing was done on a sample of PBMCs or T cells enriched from blood (not recorded which). These receptors were collected from a human donor in a cohort exposed to, infected with or recovered from COVID-19 (not recorded which). The donor label of this sample is uncertain.

The chain joins TRBV25-1 to TRBJ1-3, with D unresolved. This CDR3 is 15 amino acids long. The germline V and J ends were trimmed by 2 bases and 2 bases, with 10 bases remaining between them. Germline V gives CDR1 MGHDK, CDR2 SYGVNS. The CDR3 DNA reads TGTGCCAGCAGTGAAACAGCCACCCCTGGAAACACCATATATTTT. This codes for CASSETATPGNTIYF.

The CDR3 region has the DNA TGTGCCACCAGTGATTATGGGTGGGACAGGAACCACACTGAAGCTTTCTTT. This translates into CATSDYGWDRNHTEAFF. This chain uses TRBV24-1 with TRBJ1-1; 8 bases are shared with TRBD1. V lost 2 bases to trimming and J lost 3 bases; unmatched junction nucleotides: 10. The CDR3 contains 17 residues. The germline gives CDR1 KGHDR, CDR2 SFDVKD.

This clone was seen a handful of times. The V call is TRBV9, the J call TRBJ2-7; D is perhaps TRBD1 (5 bases). This CDR3 contains 15 residues. Trimming stripped 0 bases from V and 0 bases from J, with 10 bases between. CDR1 is SGDLS and CDR2 is YYNGEE in the germline V gene. CDR3 coding DNA: TGTGCCAGCAGCGTAGTGAACAGGCTCTCCTACGAGCAGTACTTC. Protein: CASSVVNRLSYEQYF.

The chain joins TRBV5-1 to TRBJ2-1; D is uncertain. Trimming cost V 2 bases and J 4 bases, with 13 bases left between them. The CDR3 has 15 residues. Germline CDR1 and CDR2: SGHRS and YFSETQ. DNA of the CDR3: TGCGCCAGCAGCTTATCTGGGCCTATGTACAATGAGCAGTTCTTC. This codes for CASSLSGPMYNEQFF.

In DNA form, the CDR3 reads TGTGCCAGCAGAGGACAGGGCCCGATCTACGAGCAGTACTTC. This gives the protein CASRGQGPIYEQYF. The V call is TRBV28, the J call TRBJ2-7, with TRBD1 matching over 8 bases. The ends lost 6 bases at V and 3 bases at J; junction bases unmatched: 7. The CDR3 runs 14 residues. Germline CDR1 is MDHEN and CDR2 is SYDVKM.

Here the CDR3 reads CASSPQGPNQPQHF. The CDR3 DNA reads TGTGCCAGCTCACCACAGGGGCCCAATCAGCCCCAGCATTTT. The V gene is TRBV18, the J gene TRBJ1-5, with D possibly TRBD1 on 5 matching bases. The germline gives CDR1 KGHSH, CDR2 LQKENI. This CDR3 is 14 amino acids long. Trimming cost V 1 base and J 3 bases, with 7 bases left between them.

The rearrangement links TRBV5-1 to TRBJ1-1, with 7 bases that match TRBD1. Unmatched junction bases numbered 0, after V lost 0 bases and J lost 1 base. Germline assignment: CDR1 SGHRS and CDR2 YFSETQ. The CDR3 covers 14 residues. The CDR3 sequence: CASSLEGANTEAFF. The CDR3 coding sequence is TGCGCCAGCAGCTTGGAGGGGGCGAACACTGAAGCTTTCTTT.

The chain links TRBV4-1 to TRBJ1-2, with D maybe TRBD1 (5 bases). Germline lookup yields CDR1 MGHRA and CDR2 YSYEKL. This CDR3 has 19 amino acids. V lost 1 base to trimming and J lost 5 bases, with 26 bases between them. The CDR3 is CASSQAYPRVLLGRYGYTF. Written as DNA, the CDR3 is TGCGCCAGCAGCCAAGCCTATCCCAGGGTCCTGTTGGGGAGGTATGGCTACACCTTC.

The V gene is TRBV4-2, the J gene TRBJ1-1; D remains ambiguous. CDR1 and CDR2 (germline): LGHNA, YNFKEQ. The V end was cut by 3 bases, the J end by 0 bases, with 11 bases between. The CDR3 length is 15 residues. For the CDR3, the DNA is TGTGCCAGCAGCCAGAGAGCGATTCTGAACACTGAAGCTTTCTTT. Its protein is CASSQRAILNTEAFF.

This clone has only one observation. This chain uses TRBV19 with TRBJ1-2; 10 bases fit TRBD1. Trimming cost V 10 bases and J 3 bases; bases outside gene matches: 5. Germline lookup yields CDR1 LNHDA and CDR2 SQIVND (reference sequence). This CDR3 is 13 amino acids long. CDR3 DNA sequence: TGTGCCACCGGGACAGGGGAAGACTATGGCTACACCTTC. Residues: CATGTGEDYGYTF.

The rearrangement uses TRBV14 and TRBJ1-1; 9 nucleotides align to TRBD1. In germline, CDR1 is SGHDN, CDR2 FVKESK. With V trimmed by 4 bases and J by 4 bases, 10 bases remained unmatched. CDR3 size: 16 residues. The CDR3 region has the DNA TGTGCCAGCAGCCCCCCTGGACAGGGGCTGAGCACTGAAGCTTTCTTT. Protein: CASSPPGQGLSTEAFF.

This clone was recorded a few times. The chain links TRBV4-1 to TRBJ2-1, with a tentative D call TRBD2 (6 bases). There are 16 residues in the CDR3. Trimming took off 0 bases at V and 0 bases at J, with 9 bases between the two ends. CDR1 MGHRA and CDR2 YSYEKL come from the germline V gene. The CDR3 nucleotides read TGCGCCAGCAGCCAAGATCGGGGGTACTCCTACAATGAGCAGTTCTTC. Translation: CASSQDRGYSYNEQFF.

The chain joins TRBV19 to TRBJ1-2, with unresolved D. CDR1 and CDR2 from the germline V gene are LNHDA and SQIVND (reference sequence). CDR3 length: 15 residues. The V end lost 5 bases, the J end lost 4 bases, and 17 bases lay between the germline ends. CDR3 bases: TGTGCCAGTAGTTCACTTCTCGACACTTTCTATGGCTACACCTTC. This translates into CASSSLLDTFYGYTF.

The chain uses TRBV4-1 and TRBJ2-5; 9 bases fit TRBD2. The J segment lost 3 bases and the V segment lost 4 bases, leaving 9 bases of the junction unmatched. The germline V gene has CDR1 MGHRA and CDR2 YSYEKL. The CDR3 has 16 amino acids. The CDR3 sequence is CASSPPGLAGKETQYF. In nucleotides, the CDR3 is TGCGCCAGCAGCCCTCCGGGCCTAGCGGGGAAAGAGACCCAGTACTTC.

The chain joins TRBV11-3 to TRBJ2-5; D perhaps matches TRBD1 (5 bases). Trimming left V 1 base short and J 1 base short, with 10 bases between. The CDR3 is 15 amino acids. Germline CDR1 and CDR2: SGHNT and YENEEA. The DNA for the CDR3 is TGTGCCAGCAGCTTAGGGGCAGGGCCCCAAGAGACCCAGTACTTC. This sequence encodes CASSLGAGPQETQYF.

The genes are TRBV3-1 (or the pseudogene TRBV3-2) and TRBJ1-5, with 7 bases identical to TRBD1. The CDR3 covers 14 residues. Germline CDR1 is LGHDT and CDR2 is YNNKEL (reference sequence). With V trimmed by 7 bases and J by 3 bases, 6 bases remained unmatched. The CDR3 DNA reads TGTGCCAGCACTCCAGGGGGATTCAATCAGCCCCAGCATTTT. Translating it yields CASTPGGFNQPQHF.

The chain joins TRBV18 to TRBJ2-7; D perhaps matches TRBD1 (5 bases). The germline V and J ends were trimmed by 2 bases and 2 bases, with 13 bases remaining between them. The length of the CDR3 is 15 residues. Per germline, CDR1 KGHSH and CDR2 LQKENI. CDR3 loop: CASSPTTVGAYEQYF. CDR3 DNA: TGTGCCAGCTCACCAACGACAGTTGGGGCCTACGAGCAGTACTTC.

This clone was recorded once. The CDR3 is CASSLESNTEAFF. CDR3 nucleotide sequence: TGCGCCAGCAGCCTCGAGTCGAACACTGAAGCTTTCTTT. The genes are TRBV5-1 and TRBJ1-1, with no clear D. The V gene lost 4 bases and the J gene lost 1 base, with 8 bases spanning the gap. The CDR3 loop spans 13 amino acids. Germline V gene lookup returns CDR1 SGHRS and CDR2 YFSETQ.

This clone was observed once. The J gene is TRBJ1-5, the V gene TRBV6-2 or TRBV6-3, with D possibly matching TRBD1 (6 bases). Germline values: CDR1 MNHEY, CDR2 SVGEGT. This CDR3 is 15 amino acids long. Trimming removed 4 bases from V and 5 bases from J, with 15 bases in between. The CDR3 loop reads CASSLAGGADQPQHF. In nucleotides, the CDR3 is TGTGCCAGCAGTTTAGCGGGGGGCGCAGATCAGCCCCAGCATTTT.

This clone was counted between two and nine times. This sequence joins TRBV30 and TRBJ1-4; D gene uncertain. Between the trimmed V and J ends, which lost 0 bases and 8 bases, there was a span of 4 bases. The CDR3 is 11 amino acids. In germline, CDR1 is GTSNPN, CDR2 SVGIG (reference sequence). CDR3 amino acids: CAWSVEEKLFF. The CDR3 region has the DNA TGTGCCTGGAGTGTAGAGGAAAAACTGTTTTTT.

This chain connects TRBV29-1 to TRBJ2-3, with TRBD1 matching 11 bases. V lost 8 bases, J lost 5 bases, and 6 bases stayed unmatched. Looked up from germline, CDR1 is SQVTM and CDR2 is ANQGSEA. The CDR3 has 13 residues. CDR3: CSSRTGGQDTQYF. In DNA form, the CDR3 reads TGCAGCTCTCGGACAGGGGGCCAAGATACGCAGTATTTT.